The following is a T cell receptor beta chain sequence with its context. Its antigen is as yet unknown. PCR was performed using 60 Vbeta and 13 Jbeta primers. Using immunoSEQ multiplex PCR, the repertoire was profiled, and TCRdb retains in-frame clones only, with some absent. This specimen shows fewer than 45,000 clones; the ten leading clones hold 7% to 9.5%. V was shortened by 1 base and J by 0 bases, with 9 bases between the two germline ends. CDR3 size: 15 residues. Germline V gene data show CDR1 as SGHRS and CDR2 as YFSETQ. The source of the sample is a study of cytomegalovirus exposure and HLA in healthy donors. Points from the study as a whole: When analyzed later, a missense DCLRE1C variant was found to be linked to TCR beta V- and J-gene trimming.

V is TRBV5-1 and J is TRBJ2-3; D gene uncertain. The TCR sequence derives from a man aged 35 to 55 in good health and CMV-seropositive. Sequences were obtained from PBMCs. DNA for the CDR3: TGCGCCAGCAGCTTGCACAGTTCTAGCACAGATACGCAGTATTTT. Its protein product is CASSLHSSSTDTQYF.